These 14 T cell receptor beta chains came from one sample sequenced in a study of siplizumab effects on memory and regulatory T cells. The assay was immunoSEQ multiplex PCR, and TCRdb's table has in-frame clones only and misses some. The data hold about 100,000 clones, with around 93% observed a single time. Sequencing used non-Treg CD4+ T cells sorted from blood. Receptors were obtained from a human donor in good health.

The rearrangement uses TRBV30 and TRBJ2-7; a possible D gene is TRBD2 (6 bases). The CDR3 extends over 12 amino acids. Germline CDR1 GTSNPN, CDR2 SVGIG (reference sequence). V was trimmed by 3 bases and J by 3 bases, leaving 9 bases between them. This CDR3 reads CAWSGGSYEQYF. In DNA form, the CDR3 reads TGTGCCTGGAGCGGGGGTAGCTACGAGCAGTACTTC.

The chain has TRBV7-3 and TRBJ2-5; 7 nucleotides line up with TRBD2. Per the germline V gene, CDR1 is SGHTA and CDR2 is FQGTGA. The CDR3 has 14 residues. V trimming: 1 base; J trimming: 2 bases; junction bases outside the gene matches: 1. The DNA of the CDR3 is TGTGCCAGCAGCTTAATGGGGGGGCAAGAGACCCAGTACTTC. Translating it yields CASSLMGGQETQYF.

The V call is TRBV6-5, the J call TRBJ1-2; D unresolved. Trimming left V 0 bases short and J 4 bases short, with 9 bases between. Germline loops: CDR1 MNHEY, CDR2 SVGAGI. The CDR3 totals 14 residues. This CDR3 reads CASSYSPGSYGYTF. The CDR3 nucleotides read TGTGCCAGCAGTTACTCTCCGGGGTCCTATGGCTACACCTTC.

The chain links TRBV18 to TRBJ2-7; tentatively, D is TRBD2 (5 bases). Trimming removed 0 bases from V and 3 bases from J, with 9 bases in between. The CDR3 consists of 14 residues. Germline-derived CDR1 and CDR2 are KGHSH and LQKENI. The CDR3 DNA reads TGTGCCAGCTCACCACCGGGAGAGAGCTACGAGCAGTACTTC. This translates into CASSPPGESYEQYF.

The CDR3 region has the DNA TGTGCCAGCAGCTCTGCAGGGGGTGGGGATACGCAGTATTTT. It translates to CASSSAGGGDTQYF. The rearrangement links TRBV5-6 to TRBJ2-3, with TRBD1 matching 7 bases. In germline, CDR1 is SGHDT, CDR2 YYEEEE. This CDR3 comprises 14 residues. The junction had 7 bases not matched to a gene; V was cut back by 3 bases and J by 6 bases.

V and J are TRBV30 and TRBJ2-2; no clear D gene. Germline lookup yields CDR1 GTSNPN and CDR2 SVGIG (reference sequence). This CDR3 contains 13 residues. The V end lost 2 bases, the J end lost 3 bases, and 7 bases lay between the germline ends. The CDR3 spells CAWSQLYTGELFF. The CDR3 DNA is TGTGCCTGGAGTCAACTATACACCGGGGAGCTGTTTTTT.

The V gene is TRBV5-6, the J gene TRBJ2-2; D could derive from TRBD1 or TRBD2 (5 bases each). The CDR3 covers 16 residues. CDR1 and CDR2 from the germline V gene are SGHDT and YYEEEE. Trimming took 4 bases from V and 5 from J, leaving 18 bases between them. DNA of the CDR3: TGTGCCAGCAGCCGGGGACCTCAACCGGGGACCGGGGAGCTGTTTTTT. It yields the protein CASSRGPQPGTGELFF.

This chain connects TRBV11-2 to TRBJ2-2; D unclear. The CDR3 extends over 15 amino acids. Germline CDR1 SGHAT, CDR2 FQNNGV. Trimming cost V 3 bases and J 2 bases, with 10 bases left between them. The CDR3 loop is CASSFSRPNTGELFF. CDR3 coding DNA: TGTGCCAGCAGCTTCAGCAGGCCTAACACCGGGGAGCTGTTTTTT. The complete variable domain, with remaining parts taken from reference TRBV11-2 and TRBJ2-2, reads EAGVAQSPRYKIIEKRQSVAFWCNPISGHATLYWYQQILGQGPKLLIQFQNNGVVDDSQLPKDRFSAERLKGVDSTLKIQPAKLEDSAVYLCASSFSRPNTGELFFGEGSRLTVL.

The chain employs TRBV2 and TRBJ2-5; D is ambiguous. This CDR3 contains 14 residues. Germline V gene data show CDR1 as SNHLY and CDR2 as FYNNEI. V gave up 4 bases and J gave up 5 bases, with 14 bases separating them. CDR3 in amino acids: CASSGHPPGETQYF. The CDR3 DNA sequence: TGTGCCAGCAGTGGACATCCCCCTGGGGAGACCCAGTACTTC.

The rearrangement links TRBV14 to TRBJ2-7; no definite D call. This CDR3 spans 14 amino acids. From germline, CDR1 is SGHDN and CDR2 FVKESK. V shed 2 bases and J shed 0 bases, with 8 bases lying between them. The CDR3 sequence is CASSQFTVSYEQYF. Written as DNA, the CDR3 is TGTGCCAGCAGCCAATTTACCGTCTCCTACGAGCAGTACTTC.

The rearrangement joins TRBV27 to TRBJ1-1; TRBD1 matches 8 bases. The V gene's germline CDR1 is MNHEY and CDR2 SMNVEV (reference sequence). The CDR3 runs to 15 residues. V was pared by 5 bases and J by 2 bases, with 7 bases of the junction left unmatched. CDR3 in DNA: TGTGCCAGCAGTCCCAGGACAGGGTCCAACACTGAAGCTTTCTTT. Protein product: CASSPRTGSNTEAFF.

The chain recombines TRBV11-2 with TRBJ2-6, with no clear D. CDR3 length: 15 residues. The V gene's germline CDR1 is SGHAT and CDR2 FQNNGV. V lost 1 base and J lost 0, with 4 bases in between. CDR3: CASSLGHSGANVLTF. The DNA of the CDR3 is TGTGCCAGCAGCTTAGGGCACTCTGGGGCCAACGTCCTGACTTTC.

This clone was counted once. The chain carries TRBV28 and TRBJ1-5; D unclear. Germline-derived CDR1 and CDR2 are MDHEN and SYDVKM. V was clipped by 5 bases and J by 4 bases, with 12 bases between them. This CDR3 has 14 amino acids. CDR3 sequence reads: CASSPVRPNQPQHF. The DNA of the CDR3 is TGTGCCAGCAGTCCTGTCCGACCAAATCAGCCCCAGCATTTT.

The gene calls are TRBV5-4 and TRBJ2-7; D remains unclear. V was shortened by 4 bases and J by 4 bases, with 15 bases between the two germline ends. The germline V gene encodes CDR1 SGHNT and CDR2 YYREEE (reference sequence). The CDR3 has 14 amino acids. CDR3 in amino acids: CASSTDGQSYEQYF. The CDR3 bases are TGTGCCAGCAGCACTGACGGCCAATCGTACGAGCAGTACTTC.